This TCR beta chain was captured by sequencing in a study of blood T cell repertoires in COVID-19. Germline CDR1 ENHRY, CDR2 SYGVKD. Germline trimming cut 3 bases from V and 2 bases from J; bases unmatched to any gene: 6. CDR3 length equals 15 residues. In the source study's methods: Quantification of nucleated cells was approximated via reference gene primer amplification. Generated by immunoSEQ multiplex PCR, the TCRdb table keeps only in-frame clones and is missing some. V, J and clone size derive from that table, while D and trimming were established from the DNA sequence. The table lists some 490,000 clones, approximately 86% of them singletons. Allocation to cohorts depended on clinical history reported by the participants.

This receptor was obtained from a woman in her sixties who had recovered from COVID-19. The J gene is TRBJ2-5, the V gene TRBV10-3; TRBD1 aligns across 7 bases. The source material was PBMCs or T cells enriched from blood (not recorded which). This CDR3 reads CAISDPGTAQETQYF. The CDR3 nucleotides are TGTGCCATCAGTGACCCCGGGACAGCGCAAGAGACCCAGTACTTC.